This T cell receptor beta chain derives from a study of shared clonotypes between healthy human individuals. Profiled with immunoSEQ multiplex PCR; TCRdb holds only in-frame clones, not every one. Seen here are around 510,000 clones, about 96% observed once, and the top ten hold about 0.059%. The V gene lost 2 bases and the J gene lost 2 bases, with 6 bases spanning the gap. CDR3 size: 13 residues. From germline, CDR1 is SGHTS and CDR2 YDEGEE. The receptor was isolated from a woman between 25 and 40 years old in good health. The sample taken for sequencing was naive CD4+ T cells sorted from blood. Described subset: CD45RA+ positively selected. The rearrangement joins TRBV5-8 to TRBJ2-3; the D is unclear. The CDR3 here is CASSFFSTDTQYF. In DNA form, the CDR3 reads TGTGCCAGCAGCTTTTTCTCCACAGATACGCAGTATTTT.